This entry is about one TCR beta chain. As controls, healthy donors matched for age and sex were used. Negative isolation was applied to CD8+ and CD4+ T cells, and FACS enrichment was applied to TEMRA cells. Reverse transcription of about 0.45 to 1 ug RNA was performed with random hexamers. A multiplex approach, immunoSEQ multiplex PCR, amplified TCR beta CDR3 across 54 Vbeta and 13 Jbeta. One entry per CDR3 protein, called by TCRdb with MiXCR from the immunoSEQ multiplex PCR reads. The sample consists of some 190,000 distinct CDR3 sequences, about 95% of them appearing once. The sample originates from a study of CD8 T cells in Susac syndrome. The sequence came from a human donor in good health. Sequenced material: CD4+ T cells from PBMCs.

The CDR3 is CATTLQETQYF. CDR3 nucleotides: TGTGCCACCACCCTTCAAGAGACCCAGTACTTC. This rearrangement joins TRBV11-2 to TRBJ2-5; D gene unclear. CDR1 and CDR2 from the germline V gene are SGHAT and FQNNGV. The CDR3 runs 11 residues. Trimming cost V 10 bases and J 2 bases, with 8 bases left between them.